This T cell receptor beta chain is drawn from a study of blood T cells in healthy people across ages. The length of the CDR3 is 15 residues. The germline V gene encodes CDR1 DFQATT and CDR2 SNEGSKA (reference sequence). With 3 bases clipped from V and 0 bases from J, the junction kept 2 bases outside the gene matches. A sample-barcoded 5' primer and a J-beta primer mix were used in a second PCR of roughly 7 to 11 cycles. In TCRdb, the 5' RACE reads were re-called with MiXCR into one record per CDR3 protein. The sample yields 1.5 million to 1.8 million distinct CDR3 sequences, under 55% seen once. At least 5 micrograms of total RNA were extracted per sample.

The chain carries TRBV20-1 and TRBJ2-5, with 12 bases matching TRBD1. The sequence was obtained from a woman aged 18-29 years in good health. The sequenced sample was blood. In DNA form, the CDR3 reads TGCAGTGCTAGTGGGGACAGGGGGCACCAAGAGACCCAGTACTTC. Translation: CSASGDRGHQETQYF.